The sequence of this TCR beta chain was determined in a study of shared clonotypes between healthy human individuals. Germline V lookup: CDR1 SGHTA, CDR2 FQGNSA. V was shortened by 5 bases and J by 3 bases, with 11 bases between the two germline ends. CDR3 length equals 13 residues. This clone has only a few counts. Its specificity is not known. Deep was the level at which the assay was run. Libraries were prepared by immunoSEQ multiplex PCR; TCRdb keeps only in-frame clonotypes and omits some of them. The sample holds approximately 340,000 clones; 74% are singletons and the top ten take under 13%. The study's findings and limits: Estimated richness values were generally larger in naive subsets than in memory subsets. Generation probabilities were higher for clonotypes shared across all four sorted-subset donors than for unshared ones.

The sample was memory CD4+ T cells sorted from blood. As to subset: CD45RA-negative fraction. This chain uses TRBV7-2 with TRBJ2-7; D gene ambiguous. The receptor comes from a young man in good health. Here the CDR3 reads CASSAGRLYEQYF. The CDR3 coding sequence is TGTGCCAGCAGCGCCGGTCGCCTCTACGAGCAGTACTTC.